This TCR beta chain stems from a study of shared clonotypes between healthy human individuals. For the study at large: A donor's plate count was three for CD4 naive and three for CD4 memory; CD8 naive had two and CD8 memory one. Overall study results and limits: Estimated clonotype richness was generally higher in naive than memory subsets.

A word on this clone: What it binds is not known.

At the deep level, the assay was run. Profiled with immunoSEQ multiplex PCR; TCRdb holds only in-frame clones, not every one. The data contain millions of clones, 90% to 95% of them seen just once; the ten biggest clones take up roughly 0.15%. The CDR3 contains 16 residues. Germline values: CDR1 SGHVS, CDR2 FNYEAQ. With V trimmed by 3 bases and J by 8 bases, 10 bases remained unmatched. Every one of the donors was a Caucasian adult that lived in Nashville, Tennessee. This TCR was recovered from a man aged 18 to 35 in good health. This sequence joins TRBV7-6 and TRBJ2-1; TRBD1 matches 10 bases. The sequencing input was naive CD4+ T cells sorted from blood. Sample subset: CD45RA+ positively selected. CDR3 region: CASSLTTGTGVDEQFF. In DNA form, the CDR3 reads TGTGCCAGCAGCTTGACTACCGGGACAGGGGTCGATGAGCAGTTCTTC.